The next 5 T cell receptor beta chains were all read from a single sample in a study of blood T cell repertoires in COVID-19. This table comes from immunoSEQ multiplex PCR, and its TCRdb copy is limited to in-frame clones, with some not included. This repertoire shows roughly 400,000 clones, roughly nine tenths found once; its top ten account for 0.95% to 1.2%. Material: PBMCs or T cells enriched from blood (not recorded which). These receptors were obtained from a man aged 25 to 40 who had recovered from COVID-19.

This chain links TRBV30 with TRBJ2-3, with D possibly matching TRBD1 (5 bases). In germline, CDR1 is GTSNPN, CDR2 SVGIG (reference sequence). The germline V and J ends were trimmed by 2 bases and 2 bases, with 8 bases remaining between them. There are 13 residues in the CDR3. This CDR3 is CAWSKGITDTQYF. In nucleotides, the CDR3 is TGTGCCTGGAGTAAGGGGATCACAGATACGCAGTATTTT.

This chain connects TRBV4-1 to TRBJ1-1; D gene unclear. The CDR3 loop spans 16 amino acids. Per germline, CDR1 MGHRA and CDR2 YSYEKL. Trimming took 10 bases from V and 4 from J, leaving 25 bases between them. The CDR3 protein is CATRLTAQYGSTEAFF. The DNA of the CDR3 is TGCGCCACCCGACTTACCGCGCAATACGGTAGCACTGAAGCTTTCTTT.

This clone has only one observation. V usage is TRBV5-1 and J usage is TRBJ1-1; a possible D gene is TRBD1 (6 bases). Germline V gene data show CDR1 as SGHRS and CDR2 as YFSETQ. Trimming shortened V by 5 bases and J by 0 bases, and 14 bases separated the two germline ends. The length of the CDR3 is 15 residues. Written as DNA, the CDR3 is TGCGCCAGCAGACCTCCACAGGGTTTGAACACTGAAGCTTTCTTT. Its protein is CASRPPQGLNTEAFF.

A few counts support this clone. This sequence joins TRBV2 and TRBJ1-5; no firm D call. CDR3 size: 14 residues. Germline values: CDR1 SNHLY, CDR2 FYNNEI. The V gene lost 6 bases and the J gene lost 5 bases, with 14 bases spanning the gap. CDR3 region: CASSRGGFDQPQHF. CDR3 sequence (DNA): TGTGCCAGCAGCCGAGGAGGGTTCGATCAGCCCCAGCATTTT.

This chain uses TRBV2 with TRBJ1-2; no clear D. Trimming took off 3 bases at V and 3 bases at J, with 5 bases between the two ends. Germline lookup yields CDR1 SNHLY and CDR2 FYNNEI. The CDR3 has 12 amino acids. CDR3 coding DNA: TGTGCCAGCAGTGAGCGGTACTATGGCTACACCTTC. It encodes CASSERYYGYTF.